This T cell receptor (beta chain) stems from a study of blood T cell repertoires in COVID-19. Study context: Samples taken during acute and convalescent COVID-19 were collected in the United States, Italy and Spain. PBMCs, B-cell-depleted T cells, or T cells were the source of the cDNA or gDNA that made up the material.

This clone was detected a few times. Per germline, CDR1 SGHVS and CDR2 FQNEAQ. The CDR3 covers 16 residues. V was clipped by 4 bases and J by 1 base, with 16 bases between them. In the authors' methods: For nucleated cells, counts were estimated from reference gene primer amplification. Produced via immunoSEQ multiplex PCR; TCRdb's table is partial and in-frame only. V and J calls and clone size follow that table, whereas D and trimming were derived from the DNA. The sample has some 170,000 clones; around four fifths are singletons. Sequenced material: peripheral blood. This chain links TRBV7-8 with TRBJ1-2; D not certain. The receptor's source is a human donor in a cohort sampled during active COVID-19. CDR3 sequence: CASSSQFRTDNYGYTF. CDR3 DNA sequence: TGTGCCAGCAGCTCCCAATTTCGAACAGATAACTATGGCTACACCTTC.